This TCR beta chain was identified in a study of regulatory T cells in long-lasting Graves disease. Study results and limitations: Only peripheral blood was studied, not thyroid tissue. Lower TCR diversity was seen in persistent Graves' patients than in newly diagnosed ones.

Time point meaning: persistent/refractory GD, antithyroid drugs over 5 years with positive TRAb. The authors made the TCR library using RNA they extracted from PBMCs. Patients with Graves' disease were diagnosed by American Thyroid Association guidelines. This clonotype was detected only once. Its antigen is unidentified. The CDR3 runs to 14 residues. Germline V gene sequence: CDR1 SQVTM, CDR2 ANQGSEA. Trimming took 1 base from V and 4 from J; bases not matched to a gene: 3. HTBI primers from iRepertoire and Arm-PCR of CDR3 regions yielded the TCR beta libraries. TCRdb passed the multiplex PCR reads through MiXCR, listing each CDR3 protein once. The sample has 350,000 to 450,000 distinct CDR3 sequences, around 23% seen once.

Sequenced here: peripheral blood mononuclear cells (PBMCs), sampled when the disease was refractory, from a patient treated with antithyroid drugs. This clonotype originated in a female donor with Graves disease. The chain combines TRBV29-1 with TRBJ2-5; 10 bases fit TRBD2. The CDR3 DNA follows: TGCAGCGTTGAAGGAGCGGGGGGGGGAGAGACCCAGTACTTC. Translated, it gives CSVEGAGGGETQYF.